This T cell receptor (beta chain) emerged from a study of Ad26.COV2.S vaccination and SARS-CoV-2 variants. Study-wide findings and caveats: TCR breadth and depth analyses may have underestimated total T cell responses.

Treatment of the sample: 19 received Ad26.COV2.S at low or high dose, single or two shots; about 5 received placebo; per-sample allocation not given. The samples were gathered on day 63 after the first injection of vaccine or placebo. The CDR3 runs to 14 residues. Germline V gene sequence: CDR1 SGDLS, CDR2 YYNGEE. V lost 1 base and J 7 bases, leaving 14 bases between the germline ends. Sequencing was performed with immunoSEQ multiplex PCR; in TCRdb, only in-frame clones are kept and a portion is missing. The sample lists a few hundred thousand clones, 87% occurring once. Points on this clone: Its target is not known.

This chain connects TRBV9 to TRBJ1-1; D is perhaps TRBD1 (6 bases). The source material was peripheral blood, sampled in a trial of Ad26.COV2.S vaccine versus placebo. The sequence derives from a person aged 18 to 59 who received the Ad26.COV2.S COVID-19 vaccine or a placebo. CDR3 nucleotide sequence: TGTGCCAGCAGCGTACTCCAGGGGCGAGGTGAAGCTTTCTTT. It is translated as CASSVLQGRGEAFF.